This T cell receptor (beta chain) was obtained from a study of CD8 T cells in ankylosing spondylitis. Whole-study findings and limits: Apparently characteristic of ankylosing spondylitis blood was a TCR beta motif (about 8 highly homologous variants). According to the report, clones linked to the disease were significantly enriched in matched synovial fluid samples taken from ankylosing spondylitis patients. Disease-linked clones were found to be CD8+ and relatively rare in peripheral blood. Certain motif variants had earlier appeared in reactive arthritis synovial fluid and blood.

In germline, CDR1 is SGHVS, CDR2 FQNEAQ. Losses at the gene ends were 4 bases for V and 3 bases for J; bases not matched to a gene: 6. The CDR3 spans 16 residues. TCRdb re-analysed the 5' RACE reads in MiXCR, keeping a single row per CDR3 protein. Of roughly 670,000 distinct CDR3 sequences listed, around 20% are singletons. A remark on this clonotype: Its matching antigen is unknown.

This clonotype was sampled from a male donor with ankylosing spondylitis. The chain combines TRBV7-8 with TRBJ2-1, with 10 bases lining up with TRBD2. The specimen sequenced was blood, either unsorted or a sorted T cell fraction (not recorded which). This chain's CDR3 is CASSSATSGVYNEQFF. In DNA, the CDR3 is TGTGCCAGCAGCTCCGCTACTAGCGGGGTCTACAATGAGCAGTTCTTC.